What follows are 19 T cell receptor beta chains derived from one specimen sequenced in a study of CD8 T cells in Susac syndrome. An amount of RNA that ranged from roughly 0.45 to 1 ug was reverse transcribed with random hexamers. TCRdb re-derived calls from the immunoSEQ multiplex PCR reads in MiXCR, one entry per CDR3 protein. The sample yields about 400,000 distinct CDR3 sequences, around 83% seen once. Sequenced input: CD8+ T cells from PBMCs. The source of these receptors is a human donor with multiple sclerosis.

V gene TRBV4-1 combines with J gene TRBJ2-1; a weak D match, TRBD2 (6 bases). CDR1 is MGHRA and CDR2 is YSYEKL in the germline V gene. The germline V and J ends were trimmed by 3 bases and 10 bases, with 19 bases remaining between them. The length of the CDR3 is 15 residues. CDR3 sequence (DNA): TGCGCCAGCAGCCACTCATGGGTCCCGGGGGAAGAGCAGTTCTTC. Protein sequence: CASSHSWVPGEEQFF.

The V gene is TRBV6-2 or TRBV6-3, the J gene TRBJ2-3; D ambiguous. The CDR3 is 15 amino acids. The germline CDR1 and CDR2 sequences are MNHEY and SVGEGT. Trimming took 0 bases from V and 2 from J, leaving 9 bases between them. The CDR3 protein is CASSYSGQATDTQYF. In DNA form, the CDR3 reads TGTGCCAGCAGTTACTCTGGGCAGGCCACAGATACGCAGTATTTT.

This clonotype was detected a few times. The gene calls are TRBV28 and TRBJ2-7; D unresolved. CDR3 size: 13 residues. The germline CDR1 and CDR2 sequences are MDHEN and SYDVKM. V lost 6 bases and J lost 0, with 9 bases in between. CDR3 region: CASRPPTSYEQYF. The CDR3, as DNA: TGTGCCAGCAGACCCCCTACCTCCTACGAGCAGTACTTC.

The V call is TRBV29-1, the J call TRBJ1-2; D is undetermined. There are 13 residues in the CDR3. The V gene's germline CDR1 is SQVTM and CDR2 ANQGSEA. With 3 bases removed from V and 6 bases from J, the gap between germline ends came to 14 bases. The CDR3 protein is CSVEIGSTNGYTF. The CDR3 DNA reads TGCAGCGTTGAGATAGGGAGTACTAATGGCTACACCTTC.

The V call is TRBV10-2, the J call TRBJ1-3; no clear D. Germline values: CDR1 WSHSY, CDR2 SAAADI. Trimming pared 7 bases from V and 4 bases from J, leaving 11 bases between. This CDR3 spans 13 amino acids. The CDR3 spells CASTQVLGNTIYF. The CDR3 coding sequence is TGCGCCAGCACCCAAGTGCTAGGAAACACCATATATTTT.

The V gene is TRBV4-1, the J gene TRBJ2-5, with 11 bases aligning to TRBD2. The CDR3 is made up of 18 amino acids. The germline V gene encodes CDR1 MGHRA and CDR2 YSYEKL. V shed 0 bases and J 0 bases; nucleotides not matched to a gene: 6. This chain's CDR3 is CASSQDLAGGGYQETQYF. The CDR3 coding sequence is TGCGCCAGCAGCCAAGACCTAGCGGGGGGAGGGTACCAAGAGACCCAGTACTTC.

The V call is TRBV7-9, the J call TRBJ1-4, with D possibly being TRBD1 (5 bases). V was clipped by 5 bases and J by 4 bases, with 17 bases between them. Germline V gene sequence: CDR1 SEHNR, CDR2 FQNEAQ (reference sequence). The CDR3 spans 16 residues. This chain's CDR3 is CASSPRRGEINEKLFF. The CDR3 DNA is TGTGCCAGCAGCCCCAGGAGAGGGGAAATTAATGAAAAACTGTTTTTT.

The rearrangement joins TRBV5-4 to TRBJ1-1, with D perhaps matching TRBD1 (5 bases). The germline CDR1 and CDR2 sequences are SGHNT and YYREEE (reference sequence). CDR3 length equals 13 residues. Trimming removed 4 bases from V and 6 bases from J, with 13 bases in between. The CDR3 coding sequence is TGTGCCAGCAGCCCTAATGCGGGGGCTGAAGCTTTCTTT. Encoded protein: CASSPNAGAEAFF.

This clonotype came up a few times. V gene TRBV11-2 combines with J gene TRBJ2-3; 12 bases map to TRBD2. The germline gives CDR1 SGHAT, CDR2 FQNNGV. The ends lost 5 bases at V and 9 bases at J; junction bases unmatched: 6. This CDR3 is 14 amino acids long. The CDR3 loop reads CASSLLAGGDTQYF. Written as DNA, the CDR3 is TGTGCCAGCAGCCTTCTAGCGGGAGGGGACACGCAGTATTTT.

This sequence joins TRBV29-1 and TRBJ1-3; no reliable D call. This CDR3 is 14 amino acids long. Germline lookup yields CDR1 SQVTM and CDR2 ANQGSEA. V dropped 0 bases and J dropped 7 bases, with 13 bases sitting between them. The CDR3 is CSVEDRAVLNTIYF. In nucleotides, the CDR3 is TGCAGCGTTGAAGACCGAGCGGTACTGAACACCATATATTTT.

The chain uses TRBV2 and TRBJ2-1, with no clear D. CDR1 is SNHLY and CDR2 is FYNNEI in the germline V gene. V was trimmed by 3 bases and J by 15 bases, leaving 12 bases between them. The CDR3 has 11 residues. As DNA, the CDR3 is TGTGCCAGCAGTGATATGTCTGGGCGGTTCTTC. This translates into CASSDMSGRFF.

The genes are TRBV14 and TRBJ1-2, with D possibly matching TRBD1 (6 bases). CDR3 size: 13 residues. Trimming stripped 0 bases from V and 10 bases from J, with 12 bases between. Looked up from germline, CDR1 is SGHDN and CDR2 is FVKESK. CDR3 sequence: CASSQDWAGDYTF. The CDR3 bases are TGTGCCAGCAGCCAAGATTGGGCAGGGGACTACACCTTC. Drawing the rest from reference TRBV14 and TRBJ1-2, the complete variable domain is EAGVTQFPSHSVIEKGQTVTLRCDPISGHDNLYWYRRVMGKEIKFLLHFVKESKQDESGMPNNRFLAERTGGTYSTLKVQPAELEDSGVYFCASSQDWAGDYTFGSGTRLTVV.

The chain couples TRBV19 to TRBJ2-2, with D possibly being TRBD1 (6 bases). The CDR3 consists of 15 residues. Germline V gene sequence: CDR1 LNHDA, CDR2 SQIVND (reference sequence). V was pared by 6 bases and J by 0 bases, with 11 bases between. In DNA, the CDR3 is TGTGCCAGTAGGGACAGCGCCGCGAACACCGGGGAGCTGTTTTTT. This translates into CASRDSAANTGELFF.

The gene calls are TRBV6-6 and TRBJ1-2; 9 bases agree with TRBD1. Trimming cost V 7 bases and J 3 bases; bases outside gene matches: 12. Germline V lookup: CDR1 MNHNY, CDR2 SVGAGI (reference sequence). The CDR3 runs to 16 residues. CDR3 sequence reads: CASTSSGTGLYYGYTF. In DNA, the CDR3 is TGTGCCAGCACTAGTTCCGGGACAGGGCTCTACTATGGCTACACCTTC.

The chain combines TRBV6-5 with TRBJ2-7; D gene uncertain. V was shortened by 2 bases and J by 3 bases, with 8 bases between the two germline ends. The CDR3 has 13 residues. CDR1 MNHEY and CDR2 SVGAGI come from the germline V gene. The chain's CDR3 is CASSYGQLYEQYF. For the CDR3, the DNA is TGTGCCAGCAGTTACGGGCAGCTCTACGAGCAGTACTTC.

This sequence joins TRBV2 and TRBJ2-7; D ambiguous. Germline V gene lookup returns CDR1 SNHLY and CDR2 FYNNEI. The CDR3 is made up of 15 amino acids. The germline V and J ends were trimmed by 6 bases and 2 bases, with 17 bases remaining between them. CDR3 coding DNA: TGTGCCAGCAGAGACCTCCTGGGGTCAACCTACGAGCAGTACTTC. Protein: CASRDLLGSTYEQYF.

V is TRBV4-1 and J is TRBJ2-7; D is unresolved. The CDR3 contains 20 residues. The germline V gene has CDR1 MGHRA and CDR2 YSYEKL. The V and J ends lost 1 base and 2 bases respectively, with 27 bases between them. Here the CDR3 DNA reads TGCGCCAGCAGCCAAGGACAAAAGGACCTCCGAGGACCCTGGACCTACGAGCAGTACTTC. Its translation is CASSQGQKDLRGPWTYEQYF.

The genes are TRBV4-1 and TRBJ2-7, with D uncertain. Germline-derived CDR1 and CDR2 are MGHRA and YSYEKL. This CDR3 spans 16 amino acids. V was pared by 0 bases and J by 1 base, with 13 bases between. CDR3 DNA sequence: TGCGCCAGCAGCCAAGAGTCCCGAGTAGGGTCCTACGAGCAGTACTTC. This translates into CASSQESRVGSYEQYF.

The chain joins TRBV27 to TRBJ2-7, with 13 bases aligning to TRBD2. This CDR3 region has 16 residues. The V gene's germline CDR1 is MNHEY and CDR2 SMNVEV (reference sequence). Trimming cost V 2 bases and J 4 bases; bases outside gene matches: 5. CDR3 loop: CASSLEGTSGIYEQYF. For the CDR3, the DNA is TGTGCCAGCAGTTTAGAGGGGACTAGCGGGATTTACGAGCAGTACTTC.